The 6 T cell receptor beta chains reported below all come from one sample, sequenced in a study of blood T cell repertoires in COVID-19. The data were produced by immunoSEQ multiplex PCR, yet TCRdb's version contains in-frame clones alone and is incomplete. This table has a few hundred thousand clones, roughly four fifths appearing once. The sequenced material came from PBMCs or T cells enriched from blood (not recorded which). These receptors originate from a man in his forties or fifties who had recovered from COVID-19.

This rearrangement joins TRBV28 to TRBJ2-3; 7 nucleotides match TRBD1. Germline CDR1 is MDHEN and CDR2 is SYDVKM. V shed 4 bases, J shed 3 bases, and the junction held 7 bases outside the gene matches. CDR3 length: 15 amino acids. DNA of the CDR3: TGTGCCAGCAGTTCCGACAGGGATTTGACAGATACGCAGTATTTT. Translated: CASSSDRDLTDTQYF.

The chain recombines TRBV5-1 with TRBJ2-1; possibly TRBD1 for D (6 bases). Germline CDR1 is SGHRS and CDR2 is YFSETQ. V was cut by 8 bases and J by 10 bases, with 22 bases left in between. The CDR3 covers 14 residues. The CDR3 DNA sequence: TGCGCCAGTTCGACAGTATTCAATCAGGGGGAGCAGTTCTTC. Translated: CASSTVFNQGEQFF.

V usage is TRBV5-1 and J usage is TRBJ1-2; maybe TRBD1 (6 bases). From germline, CDR1 is SGHRS and CDR2 YFSETQ. V dropped 1 base and J dropped 0 bases, with 10 bases sitting between them. The CDR3 is 15 amino acids. This chain's CDR3 is CASSLTDRANYGYTF. The CDR3 DNA follows: TGCGCCAGCAGCTTGACGGACAGAGCTAACTATGGCTACACCTTC.

CDR3 protein: CASGGRASDTQYF. The CDR3 region has the DNA TGTGCCAGCGGGGGCAGAGCGTCAGATACGCAGTATTTT. The chain combines TRBV5-8 with TRBJ2-3, with D tentatively TRBD1 (6 bases). Trimming left V 7 bases short and J 4 bases short, with 13 bases between. CDR1 and CDR2 (germline): SGHTS, YDEGEE. This CDR3 is 13 amino acids long.

V usage is TRBV11-3 and J usage is TRBJ2-1, with D maybe TRBD1 (7 bases). The CDR3 totals 15 residues. From germline, CDR1 is SGHNT and CDR2 YENEEA. V lost 3 bases to trimming and J lost 6 bases, with 15 bases between them. CDR3 nucleotides: TGTGCCAGCAGCTTTCAGGGGGAGGTCGGCAATGAGCAGTTCTTC. Translating gives CASSFQGEVGNEQFF.

The rearrangement links TRBV27 to TRBJ1-6; D call uncertain. V lost 6 bases and J lost 4, with 4 bases in between. The CDR3 covers 12 residues. Germline values: CDR1 MNHEY, CDR2 SMNVEV (reference sequence). CDR3 sequence: CASREYNSPLHF. The DNA for the CDR3 is TGTGCCAGCAGGGAGTATAATTCACCCCTCCACTTT.